The next 21 T cell receptor beta chains were all read from a single sample in a study of CD8 T cells in ankylosing spondylitis. General study points: A TCR beta motif made of 7 to 9 highly homologous variants seemed typical of ankylosing spondylitis blood.

TCRdb reanalysed the 5' RACE reads using MiXCR and keeps one entry per CDR3 protein. The table includes a few hundred thousand distinct CDR3 sequences, 20% to 25% detected once. Their antigens remain unidentified. Sequencing input: blood, either unsorted or a sorted T cell fraction (not recorded which). All receptors come from a male donor with ankylosing spondylitis.

Many counts were recorded for this clonotype. The chain has TRBV7-9 and TRBJ2-7, with 7 bases lining up with TRBD1. The length of the CDR3 is 14 residues. CDR1 SEHNR and CDR2 FQNEAQ come from the germline V gene (reference sequence). Trimming removed 3 bases from V and 5 bases from J; junction bases left unmatched: 7. In DNA form, the CDR3 reads TGTGCCAGCAGCTTTCCGGGACAGACTAACGAGCAGTACTTC. This sequence encodes CASSFPGQTNEQYF. Together with reference TRBV7-9 and TRBJ2-7, the CDR3 gives the full variable domain: DTGVSQNPRHKITKRGQNVTFRCDPISEHNRLYWYRQTLGQGPEFLTYFQNEAQLEKSRLLSDRFSAERPKGSFSTLEIQRTEQGDSAMYLCASSFPGQTNEQYFGPGTRLTVT.

V gene TRBV25-1 combines with J gene TRBJ2-3, with D possibly TRBD1 on 6 matching bases. This CDR3 spans 14 amino acids. CDR1 and CDR2 from the germline V gene are MGHDK and SYGVNS. V lost 8 bases and J lost 4, with 16 bases in between. The CDR3 spells CASRKAGEPDTQYF. The DNA for the CDR3 is TGTGCCAGCCGGAAGGCAGGGGAGCCAGATACGCAGTATTTT.

This clonotype was recorded a few times. The V call is TRBV20-1, the J call TRBJ2-1, with D maybe TRBD1 (6 bases). The germline V gene encodes CDR1 DFQATT and CDR2 SNEGSKA (reference sequence). Deletions cut 5 bases from V and 2 bases from J, with 16 bases between. The CDR3 runs 15 residues. The CDR3 sequence: CSALQGSPTYNEQFF. The CDR3 coding sequence is TGCAGTGCTTTACAGGGAAGCCCTACCTACAATGAGCAGTTCTTC.

The sample holds a few counts of this clonotype. For the CDR3, the DNA is TGTGCCAGCAGCTTAGACGGGACTCTCTACGAGCAGTACTTC. This translates into CASSLDGTLYEQYF. V usage is TRBV7-9 and J usage is TRBJ2-7; D is possibly TRBD2 (6 bases). Per the germline V gene, CDR1 is SEHNR and CDR2 is FQNEAQ (reference sequence). Trimming left V 1 base short and J 3 bases short, with 10 bases between. The CDR3 is made up of 14 amino acids.

This clonotype was seen only once. The CDR3 DNA reads as TGTGCCAGCAGCTTCTTTTCGACAGGATCTATCTCCTACAATGAGCAGTTCTTC. This translates into CASSFFSTGSISYNEQFF. The rearrangement uses TRBV11-2 and TRBJ2-1; D perhaps matches TRBD1 (6 bases). This CDR3 has 18 amino acids. Germline lookup yields CDR1 SGHAT and CDR2 FQNNGV. Trimming stripped 3 bases from V and 0 bases from J, with 18 bases between.

The chain couples TRBV10-3 to TRBJ2-1, with TRBD2 matching 14 bases. Germline CDR1 ENHRY, CDR2 SYGVKD. The CDR3 loop spans 15 amino acids. The trim removed 7 bases at V and 9 bases at J, leaving 8 bases unmatched. This CDR3 is CAIKRGLAGAGEQFF. CDR3 in DNA: TGTGCCATCAAGAGGGGACTAGCGGGAGCCGGTGAGCAGTTCTTC.

V and J are TRBV29-1 and TRBJ2-5; 7 nucleotides line up with TRBD1. The CDR3 sequence is 14 residues long. CDR1 is SQVTM and CDR2 is ANQGSEA in the germline V gene. The CDR3 sequence: CIPPERGRQETQYF. The CDR3 nucleotides read TGCATTCCGCCGGAAAGGGGGCGGCAAGAGACCCAGTACTTC.

The J gene is TRBJ2-1, the V gene TRBV19, with a tentative D call TRBD2 (5 bases). CDR1 and CDR2 from the germline V gene are LNHDA and SQIVND (reference sequence). The ends were cut back, 3 bases at V and 8 bases at J, with 23 bases in the middle. The CDR3 spans 17 residues. The CDR3 reads CASSMYQARTVGDEQFF. CDR3 sequence (DNA): TGTGCCAGTAGTATGTACCAGGCTCGGACTGTTGGCGATGAGCAGTTCTTC. Together with reference TRBV19 and TRBJ2-1, the CDR3 gives the full variable domain: DGGITQSPKYLFRKEGQNVTLSCEQNLNHDAMYWYRQDPGQGLRLIYYSQIVNDFQKGDIAEGYSVSREKKESFPLTVTSAQKNPTAFYLCASSMYQARTVGDEQFFGPGTRLTVL.

This clonotype was counted a few times. V is TRBV5-1 and J is TRBJ1-4; no firm D call. Trimming shortened V by 5 bases and J by 0 bases, and 8 bases separated the two germline ends. Germline V lookup: CDR1 SGHRS, CDR2 YFSETQ. The CDR3 has 14 amino acids. Written as DNA, the CDR3 is TGCGCCAGCAGATGGACCACAACTAATGAAAAACTGTTTTTT. This codes for CASRWTTTNEKLFF.

This rearrangement joins TRBV7-9 to TRBJ2-3; TRBD1 agrees at 7 bases. The CDR3 loop spans 17 amino acids. V lost 2 bases and J lost 0; bases outside the gene matches: 8. Germline CDR1 and CDR2: SEHNR and FQNEAQ (reference sequence). CDR3 coding DNA: TGTGCCAGCAGCTTAAAGGGGGCCCATATGAGCACAGATACGCAGTATTTT. It codes for CASSLKGAHMSTDTQYF.

V and J are TRBV20-1 and TRBJ1-5; tentatively, D is TRBD1 (6 bases). V shed 2 bases and J shed 4 bases, with 9 bases lying between them. The length of the CDR3 is 13 residues. Germline CDR1 reads DFQATT; CDR2 reads SNEGSKA (reference sequence). The CDR3 reads CSARRQVNQPQHF. The CDR3 nucleotides read TGCAGTGCTAGAAGACAGGTAAATCAGCCCCAGCATTTT.

This clonotype has just a few counts. The chain employs TRBV5-5 and TRBJ1-5; no firm D call. Germline-derived CDR1 and CDR2 are SGHKS and YYEKEE (reference sequence). V was cut by 1 base and J by 3 bases, with 8 bases left in between. The CDR3 has 14 amino acids. The CDR3 reads CASSLFFLNQPQHF. The CDR3 coding sequence is TGTGCCAGCAGCTTGTTTTTCCTCAATCAGCCCCAGCATTTT. Full variable domain (remainder filled in from reference TRBV5-5 and TRBJ1-5): DAGVTQSPTHLIKTRGQQVTLRCSPISGHKSVSWYQQVLGQGPQFIFQYYEKEERGRGNFPDRFSARQFPNYSSELNVNALLLGDSALYLCASSLFFLNQPQHFGDGTRLSIL.

This clonotype was observed a handful of times. The V gene is TRBV15, the J gene TRBJ2-3, with D unclear. Per germline, CDR1 LNHNV and CDR2 YYDKDF (reference sequence). Trimming stripped 1 base from V and 2 bases from J, with 7 bases between. The CDR3 sequence is 14 residues long. The CDR3 DNA is TGTGCCACCAGCAGAGCGCGGTCCACAGATACGCAGTATTTT. This gives the protein CATSRARSTDTQYF.

In this sample, this clonotype turned up many times. The chain uses TRBV28 and TRBJ2-7; D gene unclear. The germline gives CDR1 MDHEN, CDR2 SYDVKM. V shed 3 bases and J shed 2 bases, with 20 bases lying between them. This CDR3 spans 17 amino acids. The CDR3 is CASSFLAQTQLPYEQYF. The CDR3 DNA is TGTGCCAGCAGTTTTCTCGCCCAGACCCAGTTGCCCTACGAGCAGTACTTC.

This rearrangement joins TRBV5-1 to TRBJ2-2; 8 positions match TRBD1. Germline loops: CDR1 SGHRS, CDR2 YFSETQ. V shed 0 bases and J 2 bases; nucleotides not matched to a gene: 12. CDR3 length: 19 amino acids. The CDR3 bases are TGCGCCAGCAGCTTGGATTTCAGGGGGCGACGGTCTAACACCGGGGAGCTGTTTTTT. Encoded protein: CASSLDFRGRRSNTGELFF.

The chain uses TRBV28 and TRBJ2-7; 7 bases align to TRBD2. J gave up 7 bases and V 2 bases, and 8 bases lay outside the gene matches. The CDR3 totals 14 residues. The germline CDR1 and CDR2 sequences are MDHEN and SYDVKM. In nucleotides, the CDR3 is TGTGCCAGCAGTTTAGTGCGGGAGTCAGGAGAGCAGTACTTC. Translating gives CASSLVRESGEQYF.

The gene calls are TRBV3-1 and TRBJ1-5, with D tentatively TRBD1 (5 bases). Trimming took 0 bases from V and 2 from J, leaving 8 bases between them. The germline CDR1 and CDR2 sequences are LGHDT and YNNKEL (reference sequence). The CDR3 covers 15 residues. CDR3 sequence (DNA): TGTGCCAGCAGCCAAGAATTCAGGGGCAATCAGCCCCAGCATTTT. Amino acids: CASSQEFRGNQPQHF.

The chain has TRBV7-8 and TRBJ2-3; 8 positions match TRBD2. CDR1 is SGHVS and CDR2 is FQNEAQ in the germline V gene. V lost 5 bases and J lost 5; bases outside the gene matches: 9. The CDR3 is 15 residues long. The CDR3 DNA is TGTGCCAGCAGCCCGAGGGGGGGACTAGTAGATACGCAGTATTTT. This translates into CASSPRGGLVDTQYF.

Ten or more counts support this clonotype. This chain joins TRBV29-1 and TRBJ2-5; 11 nucleotides match TRBD2. Germline-derived CDR1 and CDR2 are SQVTM and ANQGSEA. J was trimmed by 1 base and V by 4 bases; bases with no gene match: 2. The CDR3 sequence is 14 residues long. In DNA form, the CDR3 reads TGCAGCGTTGTCGGACTAGCGGGCCAAGAGACCCAGTACTTC. This gives the protein CSVVGLAGQETQYF.

The rearrangement links TRBV27 to TRBJ2-2; D possibly corresponds to TRBD1 (5 bases). The CDR3 loop spans 14 amino acids. The germline V gene has CDR1 MNHEY and CDR2 SMNVEV (reference sequence). V was cut by 10 bases and J by 4 bases, with 16 bases left in between. DNA for the CDR3: TGTGCCACTCAGCCCAGGGCTGGCACCGGGGAGCTGTTTTTT. This translates into CATQPRAGTGELFF.

This clonotype came up a few times. This chain links TRBV7-3 with TRBJ1-1; the D gene is possibly TRBD1 (5 bases). CDR1 is SGHTA and CDR2 is FQGTGA in the germline V gene. Trimming took off 1 base at V and 6 bases at J, with 9 bases between the two ends. The CDR3 loop spans 13 amino acids. This CDR3 is CASSLSEGAEAFF. The CDR3 coding sequence is TGTGCCAGCAGCTTAAGTGAAGGGGCTGAAGCTTTCTTT. Full variable domain (outside the CDR3, taken from reference TRBV7-3 and TRBJ1-1): GAGVSQTPSNKVTEKGKYVELRCDPISGHTALYWYRQSLGQGPEFLIYFQGTGAADDSGLPNDRFFAVRPEGSVSTLKIQRTERGDSAVYLCASSLSEGAEAFFGQGTRLTVV.